This T cell receptor beta chain was documented in a study of T cell responses to AZD1222 COVID-19 vaccine (dated by TCRdb to 2020 to 2023). For the wider study: AZD1222 recipients whose second dose came at about 4 weeks and those whose second dose came at about 12 weeks were combined into one group, since spike-specific TCR depth and breadth did not differ between the two schedules. A total of about 230 trial participants underwent TCR sequencing, of whom nearly 210 received two doses of AZD1222 and about 25 received two doses of the MenACWY control vaccine. Trial participants were enrolled by age into 18-55, 56-69 and 70-plus year subgroups, with around 150, 28 and 57 TCR-sequenced participants respectively.

Per the publication, the time point label means: baseline before first vaccination. Vaccinee samples were obtained from the UK trials COV001 and COV002, which included a single-blind randomized controlled phase 2/3 trial of AZD1222 (ChAdOx1 nCoV-19) in healthy adults. For TCRbeta chain sequencing, PBMC samples were collected from trial participants at day 0 and at day 28 after the second dose. The CDR3 regions of human TCRbeta chains were analyzed by immunosequencing. Per the source publication's procedure: Repertoire TCRs were checked for matches against a reference library of SARS-CoV-2-specific TCRs that had been generated using the MIRA antigen-specificity platform. Breadth was defined as the fraction of unique TCRs that were SARS-CoV-2-associated, and depth was defined as the fraction of total T cells that were SARS-CoV-2-associated. Using the MIRA data, each spike-specific TCR was assigned both to the spike region to which the TCR was reactive and to a CD4 or CD8 class. Log10-transformed breadth and depth values were compared by one-way ANOVA with Sidak's multiple comparisons tests. As stored in TCRdb, this immuneACCESS dataset retains in-frame rearrangements with V and J assigned. A fraction of the clones does not appear; measured against another copy, unresolved V genes explain less than half of the discrepancy, and the remainder lacks a known reason. V and J calls and clone size are copied from that table; D and trimming were computed from the DNA. Across this sample there are roughly 140,000 clones, with approximately 89% seen only once. The ten largest clones represent approximately 5.3% of the sample.

As for this clone: The clone's antigen remains unknown. One base away there is no much larger clone; base qualities are not given.

The CDR3 runs 14 amino acids, cysteine and phenylalanine included. Only the CDR3 DNA stays, 42 bases, in frame from base 1. CDR1 and CDR2 (MDHEN, SYDVKM) derive from the germline V gene. V gives up 2 bases and J gives up 0 bases, and the segment between their germline ends measures 8 bases. Study-level results and caveats: Participants were mostly white British and included more females than males, and it was suggested by the authors that clonal diversity may have been underestimated. Reportedly, almost half of the unique spike-specific TCRs recognized epitopes lying outside the regions that are mutated in the B.1.351 and B.1.1.7 variants. Only a handful of AZD1222 recipients were SARS-CoV-2 seropositive at baseline, limiting conclusions about previously exposed vaccinees. CD4 TCRs associated with the vaccine covered the entire spike protein, and the dominant responses were in regions 160-218 and 743-854. A significant rise in spike-specific TCR breadth and depth was observed after two AZD1222 doses relative to day 0 and relative to MenACWY recipients. In the small 56-69-year group, the increase in depth fell short of significance, most likely because of low power. Because no samples from the day 14 peak response were available, repertoires could be characterized only after the peak T cell response.

This receptor was obtained from an adult in good health. Specimen: peripheral blood, collected on day 0 of AZD1222 vaccination. Recombination connected TRBV28 to TRBJ2-7; there is no confident call for the D gene. Read as DNA, the sequence is TGTGCCAGCAGTTTAATGCCCGACTCCTACGAGCAGTACTTC. Translated, it reads CASSLMPDSYEQYF. With all but the CDR3 taken from the reference TRBV28 and TRBJ2-7 genes, the full variable domain is: DVKVTQSSRYLVKRTGEKVFLECVQDMDHENMFWYRQDPGLGLRLIYFSYDVKMKEKGDIPEGYSVSREKKERFSLILESASTNQTSMYLCASSLMPDSYEQYFGPGTRLTVT.